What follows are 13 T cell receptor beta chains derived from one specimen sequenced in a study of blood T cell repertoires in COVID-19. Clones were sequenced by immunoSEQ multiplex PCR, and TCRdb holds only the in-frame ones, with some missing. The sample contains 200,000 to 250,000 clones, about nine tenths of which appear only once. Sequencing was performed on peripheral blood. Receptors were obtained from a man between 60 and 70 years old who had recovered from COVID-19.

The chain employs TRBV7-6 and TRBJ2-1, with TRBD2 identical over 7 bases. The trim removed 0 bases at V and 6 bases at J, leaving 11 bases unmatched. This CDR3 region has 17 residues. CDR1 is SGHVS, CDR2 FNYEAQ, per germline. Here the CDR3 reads CASSLARLSRGVNEQFF. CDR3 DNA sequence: TGTGCCAGCAGCTTAGCGAGATTATCCCGGGGGGTCAATGAGCAGTTCTTC. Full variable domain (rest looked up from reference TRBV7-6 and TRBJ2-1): GAGVSQSPRYKVTKRGQDVALRCDPISGHVSLYWYRQALGQGPEFLTYFNYEAQQDKSGLPNDRFSAERPEGSISTLTIQRTEQRDSAMYRCASSLARLSRGVNEQFFGPGTRLTVL.

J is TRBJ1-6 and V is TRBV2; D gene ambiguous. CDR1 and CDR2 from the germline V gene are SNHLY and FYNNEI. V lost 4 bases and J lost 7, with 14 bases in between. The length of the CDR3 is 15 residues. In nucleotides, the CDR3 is TGTGCCAGCAGTGTAAGGCGGGTCGGAAATTCACCCCTCCACTTT. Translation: CASSVRRVGNSPLHF.

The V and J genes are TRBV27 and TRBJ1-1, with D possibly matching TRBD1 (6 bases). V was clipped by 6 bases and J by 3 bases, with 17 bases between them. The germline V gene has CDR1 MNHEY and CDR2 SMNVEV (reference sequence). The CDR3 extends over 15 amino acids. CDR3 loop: CASRIGGAMHTEAFF. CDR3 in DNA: TGTGCCAGCAGGATCGGGGGGGCGATGCACACTGAAGCTTTCTTT.

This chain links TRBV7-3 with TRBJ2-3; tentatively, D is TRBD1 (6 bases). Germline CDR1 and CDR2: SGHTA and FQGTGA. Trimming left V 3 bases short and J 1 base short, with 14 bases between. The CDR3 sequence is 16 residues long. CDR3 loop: CASSLGQLGGTDTQYF. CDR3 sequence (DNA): TGTGCCAGCAGCTTGGGACAACTTGGAGGCACAGATACGCAGTATTTT.

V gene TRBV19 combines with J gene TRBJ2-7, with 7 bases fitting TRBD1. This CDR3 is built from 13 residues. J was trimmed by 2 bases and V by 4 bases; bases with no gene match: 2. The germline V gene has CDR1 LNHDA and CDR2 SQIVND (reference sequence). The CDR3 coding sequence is TGTGCCAGTAGTACGGGACAGCCCTACGAGCAGTACTTC. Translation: CASSTGQPYEQYF.

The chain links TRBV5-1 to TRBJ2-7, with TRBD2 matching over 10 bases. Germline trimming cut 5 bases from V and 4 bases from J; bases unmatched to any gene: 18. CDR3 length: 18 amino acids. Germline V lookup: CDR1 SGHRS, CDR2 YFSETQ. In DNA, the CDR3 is TGCGCCAGCAGTCGGAGCCTAGCGGGGGATTCATTTCGATACGAGCAGTACTTC. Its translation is CASSRSLAGDSFRYEQYF.

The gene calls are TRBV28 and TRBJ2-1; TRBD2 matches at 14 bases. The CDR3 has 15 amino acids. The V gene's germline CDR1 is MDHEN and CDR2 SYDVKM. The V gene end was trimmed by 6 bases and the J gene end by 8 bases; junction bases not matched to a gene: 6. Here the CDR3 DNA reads TGTGCCAGCAGCCAGGGACTAGCGGGAGTCTATGAGCAGTTCTTC. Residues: CASSQGLAGVYEQFF.

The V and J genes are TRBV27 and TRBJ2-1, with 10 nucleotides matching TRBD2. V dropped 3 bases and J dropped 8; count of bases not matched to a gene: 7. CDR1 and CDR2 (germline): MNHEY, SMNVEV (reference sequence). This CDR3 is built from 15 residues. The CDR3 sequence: CASSFSGRPPDEQFF. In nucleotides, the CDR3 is TGTGCCAGCAGTTTTAGCGGGAGGCCCCCCGATGAGCAGTTCTTC.

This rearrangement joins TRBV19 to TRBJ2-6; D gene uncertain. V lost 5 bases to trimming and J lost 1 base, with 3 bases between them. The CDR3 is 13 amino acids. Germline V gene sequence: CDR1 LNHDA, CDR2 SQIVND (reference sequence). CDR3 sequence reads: CASSASGANVLTF. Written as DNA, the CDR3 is TGTGCCAGTAGTGCGTCTGGGGCCAACGTCCTGACTTTC.

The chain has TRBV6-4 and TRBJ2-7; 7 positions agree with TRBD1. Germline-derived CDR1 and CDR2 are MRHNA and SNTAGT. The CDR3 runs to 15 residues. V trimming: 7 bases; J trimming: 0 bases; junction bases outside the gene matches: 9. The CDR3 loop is CASIRRTGYSYEQYF. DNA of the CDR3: TGTGCCAGCATTAGAAGGACAGGATACTCCTACGAGCAGTACTTC.

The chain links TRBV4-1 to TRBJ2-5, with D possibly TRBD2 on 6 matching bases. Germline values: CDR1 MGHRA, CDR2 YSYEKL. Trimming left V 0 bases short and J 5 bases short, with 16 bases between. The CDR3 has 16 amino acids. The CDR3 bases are TGCGCCAGCAGCCAAGAGTTACGGGCCGGAGGGGAGACCCAGTACTTC. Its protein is CASSQELRAGGETQYF.

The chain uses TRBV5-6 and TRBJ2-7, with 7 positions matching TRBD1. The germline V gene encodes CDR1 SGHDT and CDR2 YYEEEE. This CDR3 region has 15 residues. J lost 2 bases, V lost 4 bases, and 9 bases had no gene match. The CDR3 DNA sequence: TGTGCCAGCAGCAGCTACCGACAGGGAACCTACGAGCAGTACTTC. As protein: CASSSYRQGTYEQYF.

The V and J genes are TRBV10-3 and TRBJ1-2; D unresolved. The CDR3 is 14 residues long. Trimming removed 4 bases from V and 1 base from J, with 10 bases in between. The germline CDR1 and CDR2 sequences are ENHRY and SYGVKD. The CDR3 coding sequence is TGTGCCATCAGTGGTGGCGGAAGTAACTATGGCTACACCTTC. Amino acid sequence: CAISGGGSNYGYTF.